Presented here are 7 T cell receptor beta chains from one specimen sequenced in a study of blood T cell repertoires in COVID-19. Profiling relied on immunoSEQ multiplex PCR, and the TCRdb table lists in-frame clones only, not all of them. This table holds 90,000 to 150,000 clones, 79% found once. The sequencing sample was made of peripheral blood. The origin of the receptors is a woman older than 75 with acute or convalescent COVID-19.

The J gene is TRBJ2-1, the V gene TRBV7-9; TRBD2 aligns across 7 bases. Germline V gives CDR1 SEHNR, CDR2 FQNEAQ (reference sequence). The CDR3 consists of 15 residues. With 5 bases clipped from V and 4 bases from J, the junction kept 8 bases outside the gene matches. DNA of the CDR3: TGTGCCAGCAGCCCGCGGGGGACTCTATACAATGAGCAGTTCTTC. Its protein is CASSPRGTLYNEQFF.

This clone was seen a handful of times. The chain employs TRBV6-5 and TRBJ2-1; no definite D call. Trimming shortened V by 2 bases and J by 9 bases, and 5 bases separated the two germline ends. CDR1 is MNHEY, CDR2 SVGAGI, per germline. There are 11 residues in the CDR3. CDR3 in amino acids: CASSYLSEQFF. The CDR3 DNA follows: TGTGCCAGCAGTTACCTTTCTGAGCAGTTCTTC.

The rearrangement joins TRBV5-8 to TRBJ1-5; D ambiguous. The V and J ends lost 6 bases and 3 bases respectively, with 10 bases between them. CDR1 and CDR2 (germline): SGHTS, YDEGEE. The CDR3 runs 13 residues. This CDR3 is CASTRRDNQPQHF. The CDR3 bases are TGTGCCAGCACCCGGAGGGACAATCAGCCCCAGCATTTT.

The V call is TRBV15, the J call TRBJ2-7; TRBD1 aligns across 7 bases. The CDR3 loop spans 13 amino acids. Trimming took 4 bases from V and 6 from J; bases not matched to a gene: 6. Germline CDR1 LNHNV, CDR2 YYDKDF (reference sequence). For the CDR3, the DNA is TGTGCCACCAGCATGGAAAACAGGGGCGAGCAGTACTTC. This encodes CATSMENRGEQYF.

The V and J genes are TRBV6-2 or TRBV6-3 and TRBJ1-2; the D gene is possibly TRBD1 (6 bases). The germline V gene has CDR1 MNHEY and CDR2 SVGEGT. The V end was cut by 5 bases, the J end by 4 bases, with 14 bases between. The CDR3 contains 14 residues. The CDR3 sequence: CASSPILGAYGYTF. The CDR3 DNA follows: TGTGCCAGCAGTCCGATCTTGGGGGCCTATGGCTACACCTTC.

V is TRBV6-5 and J is TRBJ2-1; the D is unclear. Germline V gene sequence: CDR1 MNHEY, CDR2 SVGAGI. V was cut by 5 bases and J by 12 bases, with 17 bases left in between. This CDR3 region has 13 residues. The CDR3, as DNA: TGTGCCAGCAGTCCCCACGAAACTCTTCGGCAGTTCTTC. This codes for CASSPHETLRQFF.

This chain uses TRBV2 with TRBJ1-1; D may be TRBD1 (6 bases). Trimming removed 9 bases at V and 6 bases at J, with 23 bases between. Germline CDR1 SNHLY, CDR2 FYNNEI. The CDR3 spans 15 residues. CDR3 nucleotides: TGTGCCAGTAAGGAAACAGGGTGGTCCAACGCTGAAGCTTTCTTT. Translating gives CASKETGWSNAEAFF.